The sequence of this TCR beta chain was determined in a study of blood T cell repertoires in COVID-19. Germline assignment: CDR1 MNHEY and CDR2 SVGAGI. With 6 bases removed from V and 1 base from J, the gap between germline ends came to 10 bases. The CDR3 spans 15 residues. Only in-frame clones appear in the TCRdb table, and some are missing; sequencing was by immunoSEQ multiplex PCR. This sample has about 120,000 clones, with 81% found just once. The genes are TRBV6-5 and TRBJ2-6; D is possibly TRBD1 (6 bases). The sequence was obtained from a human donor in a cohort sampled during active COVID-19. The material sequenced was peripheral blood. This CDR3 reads CASRTDRSGANVLTF. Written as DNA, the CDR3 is TGTGCCAGCAGAACCGACAGGTCTGGGGCCAACGTCCTGACTTTC.